Following are 24 T cell receptor beta chains from one sample sequenced in a study of T cell changes during pregnancy in multiple sclerosis. Clones were sequenced by immunoSEQ multiplex PCR, and TCRdb holds only the in-frame ones, with some missing. The sample includes tens of thousands of clones, approximately 95% of them seen just once. The sample in question was CD4+ T cells from peripheral blood mononuclear cells, obtained in the first trimester of pregnancy. The source is a female donor with multiple sclerosis, enrolled in a pregnancy study.

This clone was observed once. The chain combines TRBV6-1 with TRBJ1-2, with 8 bases fitting TRBD1. Germline V gene data show CDR1 as MNHNS and CDR2 as SASEGT. This CDR3 contains 13 residues. J was trimmed by 8 bases and V by 7 bases; bases with no gene match: 9. The CDR3 coding sequence is TGTGCCAGCACCCTTCAGGGGGCGGGCGGCTACACCTTC. It encodes CASTLQGAGGYTF.

This rearrangement joins TRBV5-1 to TRBJ2-3; 8 positions agree with TRBD1. Trimming cost V 4 bases and J 2 bases; bases outside gene matches: 9. Germline V gives CDR1 SGHRS, CDR2 YFSETQ. This CDR3 is built from 16 residues. The CDR3 DNA sequence: TGCGCCAGCAGCCCGTCGGACAGGGCTACCACAGATACGCAGTATTTT. It is translated as CASSPSDRATTDTQYF.

V and J are TRBV5-6 and TRBJ1-2, with TRBD1 identical over 7 bases. This CDR3 is 17 amino acids long. Germline CDR1 reads SGHDT; CDR2 reads YYEEEE. The V gene end was trimmed by 6 bases and the J gene end by 2 bases; junction bases not matched to a gene: 16. CDR3 residues: CASTLRRRGRGNYGYTF. The CDR3 region has the DNA TGTGCCAGCACCCTCCGGCGTAGGGGGCGAGGAAACTATGGCTACACCTTC. Full variable domain (rest looked up from reference TRBV5-6 and TRBJ1-2): DAGVTQSPTHLIKTRGQQVTLRCSPKSGHDTVSWYQQALGQGPQFIFQYYEEEERQRGNFPDRFSGHQFPNYSSELNVNALLLGDSALYLCASTLRRRGRGNYGYTFGSGTRLTVV.

The J gene is TRBJ2-5, the V gene TRBV19; 8 bases line up with TRBD2. This CDR3 spans 15 amino acids. CDR1 and CDR2 (germline): LNHDA, SQIVND (reference sequence). The junction had 8 bases not matched to a gene; V was cut back by 6 bases and J by 2 bases. The CDR3 sequence is CASSFAGGTQETQYF. CDR3 DNA sequence: TGTGCCAGTAGCTTCGCGGGGGGCACACAAGAGACCCAGTACTTC.

This clone was counted once. The rearrangement uses TRBV10-1 and TRBJ1-5; 8 bases are shared with TRBD1. From germline, CDR1 is WNHNN and CDR2 SYGVQD (reference sequence). The J segment lost 9 bases and the V segment lost 11 bases, leaving 15 bases of the junction unmatched. The CDR3 runs to 14 residues. The CDR3 loop is CAEDQGAEDWPQHF. CDR3 bases: TGCGCCGAAGACCAGGGGGCGGAGGATTGGCCCCAGCATTTT.

The chain uses TRBV9 and TRBJ2-2; 12 nucleotides align to TRBD1. This CDR3 has 16 amino acids. CDR1 SGDLS and CDR2 YYNGEE come from the germline V gene. Unmatched junction bases numbered 1, after V lost 0 bases and J lost 4 bases. Written as DNA, the CDR3 is TGTGCCAGCAGCGTAGAGGGACAGGGGGCCACCGGGGAGCTGTTTTTT. This translates into CASSVEGQGATGELFF.

This clone was counted once. The chain has TRBV7-2 and TRBJ2-7, with 9 bases aligning to TRBD1. The germline V gene has CDR1 SGHTA and CDR2 FQGNSA. V gave up 3 bases and J gave up 6 bases; unmatched junction bases: 6. The CDR3 has 14 residues. The CDR3 spells CASSFRQGQGEQYF. The CDR3 nucleotides read TGTGCCAGCAGCTTCCGGCAGGGACAGGGCGAGCAGTACTTC.

J is TRBJ1-4 and V is TRBV5-1, with 7 bases fitting TRBD1. From germline, CDR1 is SGHRS and CDR2 YFSETQ. Trimming at V came to 0 bases and at J to 5 bases, leaving 4 bases not matched to a gene. The CDR3 is made up of 15 amino acids. The CDR3 loop is CASSLGGQLNEKLFF. CDR3 bases: TGCGCCAGCAGCTTGGGGGGACAGTTAAATGAAAAACTGTTTTTT.

This clone came up a few times. The J gene is TRBJ2-5, the V gene TRBV19; 11 positions agree with TRBD1. Germline CDR1 and CDR2: LNHDA and SQIVND (reference sequence). Trimming removed 6 bases from V and 7 bases from J; junction bases left unmatched: 10. The CDR3 consists of 15 residues. In nucleotides, the CDR3 is TGTGCCAGTAGAGGGGGGACAGGGGGTTCGCGGACCCAGTACTTC. It translates to CASRGGTGGSRTQYF. The full variable domain, in which reference TRBV19 and TRBJ2-5 provide the parts outside the CDR3, is DGGITQSPKYLFRKEGQNVTLSCEQNLNHDAMYWYRQDPGQGLRLIYYSQIVNDFQKGDIAEGYSVSREKKESFPLTVTSAQKNPTAFYLCASRGGTGGSRTQYFGPGTRLLVL.

The V and J genes are TRBV7-2 and TRBJ2-4; D possibly corresponds to TRBD2 (5 bases). V was shortened by 4 bases and J by 5 bases, with 15 bases between the two germline ends. Germline V gene sequence: CDR1 SGHTA, CDR2 FQGNSA. CDR3 size: 15 residues. The CDR3 region has the DNA TGTGCCAGCAGCTCTTCCGGGATAACCCAAAACATTCAGTACTTC. Its translation is CASSSSGITQNIQYF.

V gene TRBV15 combines with J gene TRBJ1-5; D is ambiguous. Germline CDR1 reads LNHNV; CDR2 reads YYDKDF (reference sequence). Trimming removed 1 base from V and 1 base from J, with 8 bases in between. This CDR3 spans 15 amino acids. CDR3 coding DNA: TGTGCCACCAGCAGAGCTTCAGGCAGCAATCAGCCCCAGCATTTT. Translated, it gives CATSRASGSNQPQHF.

This clone showed up just once. V gene TRBV9 combines with J gene TRBJ2-3, with 8 nucleotides matching TRBD1. Germline V gene sequence: CDR1 SGDLS, CDR2 YYNGEE. This CDR3 spans 14 amino acids. V gave up 4 bases and J gave up 4 bases; unmatched junction bases: 5. The CDR3 is CASSSTGAADTQYF. The CDR3 bases are TGTGCCAGCAGCTCGACAGGGGCGGCAGATACGCAGTATTTT. Full variable domain (missing parts from reference TRBV9 and TRBJ2-3): DSGVTQTPKHLITATGQRVTLRCSPRSGDLSVYWYQQSLDQGLQFLIQYYNGEERAKGNILERFSAQQFPDLHSELNLSSLELGDSALYFCASSSTGAADTQYFGPGTRLTVL.

This chain joins TRBV5-1 and TRBJ1-6; 8 positions agree with TRBD1. Germline trimming cut 4 bases from V and 6 bases from J; bases unmatched to any gene: 3. Germline lookup yields CDR1 SGHRS and CDR2 YFSETQ. The CDR3 length is 14 residues. The CDR3: CASSRTGTNSPLHF. The CDR3, as DNA: TGCGCCAGCAGCCGGACAGGGACTAATTCACCCCTCCACTTT.

This rearrangement joins TRBV9 to TRBJ1-3; D unclear. CDR3 length: 12 residues. Trimming took off 0 bases at V and 8 bases at J, with 6 bases between the two ends. Germline values: CDR1 SGDLS, CDR2 YYNGEE. The CDR3 coding sequence is TGTGCCAGCAGCGTAGCCGGGGACACCATATATTTT. As protein: CASSVAGDTIYF.

The chain employs TRBV5-6 and TRBJ2-3; 7 positions agree with TRBD1. This CDR3 spans 13 amino acids. V lost 0 bases and J lost 10; bases outside the gene matches: 5. Germline CDR1 reads SGHDT; CDR2 reads YYEEEE. CDR3 nucleotides: TGTGCCAGCAGCTTGGCCAGTCAGGGGGCGCAGTATTTT. Amino acids: CASSLASQGAQYF.

This rearrangement joins TRBV18 to TRBJ1-2; 8 bases align to TRBD1. V was pared by 3 bases and J by 4 bases, with 4 bases of the junction left unmatched. The CDR3 has 14 amino acids. Germline V gene data show CDR1 as KGHSH and CDR2 as LQKENI. The CDR3 sequence: CASSPDREAYGYTF. In nucleotides, the CDR3 is TGTGCCAGCTCACCGGACAGGGAGGCCTATGGCTACACCTTC.

The rearrangement joins TRBV19 to TRBJ1-5, with D perhaps TRBD1 (6 bases). The CDR3 loop spans 15 amino acids. The germline V and J ends were trimmed by 6 bases and 0 bases, with 12 bases remaining between them. Germline CDR1 is LNHDA and CDR2 is SQIVND (reference sequence). CDR3: CASRRDRTSNQPQHF. CDR3 DNA: TGTGCCAGTAGGAGAGACAGGACTAGCAATCAGCCCCAGCATTTT.

V and J are TRBV18 and TRBJ2-1; D possibly corresponds to TRBD2 (5 bases). The CDR3 extends over 12 amino acids. The germline V gene has CDR1 KGHSH and CDR2 LQKENI. Trimming removed 6 bases from V and 6 bases from J, with 9 bases in between. CDR3 residues: CASSYSGNEQFF. CDR3 nucleotide sequence: TGTGCCAGCTCGTACAGCGGCAATGAGCAGTTCTTC.

This chain joins TRBV7-3 and TRBJ2-1; 12 bases fit TRBD1. CDR1 and CDR2 from the germline V gene are SGHTA and FQGTGA. This CDR3 spans 16 amino acids. Unmatched junction bases numbered 6, after V lost 2 bases and J lost 7 bases. The CDR3 DNA reads as TGTGCCAGCAGCTTAGCGGGGACAGGGGGCTTGAATGAGCAGTTCTTC. It encodes CASSLAGTGGLNEQFF.

V usage is TRBV7-9 and J usage is TRBJ2-5, with a tentative D call TRBD2 (5 bases). Germline values: CDR1 SEHNR, CDR2 FQNEAQ (reference sequence). There are 16 residues in the CDR3. Trimming pared 5 bases from V and 3 bases from J, leaving 19 bases between. The CDR3 DNA reads as TGTGCCAGCAGCCTCGCCGGGGAGCGGTTTAAAGAGACCCAGTACTTC. Amino acid sequence: CASSLAGERFKETQYF. The full variable domain, with the rest looked up from reference TRBV7-9 and TRBJ2-5, is DTGVSQNPRHKITKRGQNVTFRCDPISEHNRLYWYRQTLGQGPEFLTYFQNEAQLEKSRLLSDRFSAERPKGSFSTLEIQRTEQGDSAMYLCASSLAGERFKETQYFGPGTRLLVL.

This clone appeared a single time. The genes are TRBV30 and TRBJ2-7; 8 bases line up with TRBD1. The CDR3 runs 11 residues. Germline V gene sequence: CDR1 GTSNPN, CDR2 SVGIG (reference sequence). The V and J ends lost 4 bases and 6 bases, in that order; junction bases with no gene match: 2. As DNA, the CDR3 is TGTGCCTGGACAGGGGGCATCGAGCAGTACTTC. It specifies CAWTGGIEQYF.

This sequence joins TRBV2 and TRBJ2-7, with 10 bases that match TRBD1. This CDR3 comprises 15 residues. Germline CDR1 SNHLY, CDR2 FYNNEI. V shed 8 bases and J 2 bases; nucleotides not matched to a gene: 9. For the CDR3, the DNA is TGTGCCAGCCTTCCGGGACAGGGGTCACCCTACGAGCAGTACTTC. Its protein is CASLPGQGSPYEQYF.

The chain combines TRBV6-5 with TRBJ1-2; D is unresolved. CDR1 and CDR2 (germline): MNHEY, SVGAGI. V was shortened by 3 bases and J by 3 bases, with 11 bases between the two germline ends. This CDR3 has 14 amino acids. CDR3 loop: CASSYEGAHYGYTF. The CDR3 DNA reads as TGTGCCAGCAGTTATGAGGGCGCCCACTATGGCTACACCTTC.

The V gene is TRBV11-3, the J gene TRBJ2-1; 8 bases are shared with TRBD1. V was pared by 5 bases and J by 4 bases, with 10 bases of the junction left unmatched. The CDR3 is 16 residues long. Germline CDR1 SGHNT, CDR2 YENEEA. The CDR3, as DNA: TGTGCCAGCAGCCTAGCCCGGACAGGGACTTACAATGAGCAGTTCTTC. This translates into CASSLARTGTYNEQFF. The whole variable domain, remainder taken from reference TRBV11-3 and TRBJ2-1, is EAGVVQSPRYKIIEKKQPVAFWCNPISGHNTLYWYLQNLGQGPELLIRYENEEAVDDSQLPKDRFSAERLKGVDSTLKIQPAELGDSAVYLCASSLARTGTYNEQFFGPGTRLTVL.